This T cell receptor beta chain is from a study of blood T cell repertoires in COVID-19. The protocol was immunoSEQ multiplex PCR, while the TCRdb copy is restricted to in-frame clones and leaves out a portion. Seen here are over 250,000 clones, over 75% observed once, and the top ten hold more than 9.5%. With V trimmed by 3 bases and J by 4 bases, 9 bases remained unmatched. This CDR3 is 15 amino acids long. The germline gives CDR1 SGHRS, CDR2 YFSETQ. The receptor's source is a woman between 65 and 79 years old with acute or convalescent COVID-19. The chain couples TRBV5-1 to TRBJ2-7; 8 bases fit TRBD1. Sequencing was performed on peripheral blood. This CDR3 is CASSSIAGGGYEQYF. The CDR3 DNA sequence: TGCGCCAGCAGCTCTATAGCAGGGGGCGGTTACGAGCAGTACTTC.